The entry below describes one TCR beta chain. Profiling relied on immunoSEQ multiplex PCR, and the TCRdb table lists in-frame clones only, not all of them. The data show about 32,000 clones, around nine tenths seen once. The data belong to a study of stem cell transplantation in POMP-related autoinflammatory disease. After removal of 8 bases from V and 1 base from J, the junction contained 4 bases not matched to a gene. The germline V gene has CDR1 KGHSH and CDR2 LQKENI. This CDR3 region has 13 residues. The TCR sequence derives from a human donor with POMP-related autoinflammation and immune dysregulation (PRAID). The chain is built from TRBV18 and TRBJ1-1; 7 bases are shared with TRBD1. Material: CD4+ T cells from PBMCs, obtained before stem cell transplantation. CDR3 coding DNA: TGTGCCAGCCGTGACAGGGCGAACACTGAAGCTTTCTTT. Translating it yields CASRDRANTEAFF.